This T cell receptor beta chain came from a study of cytomegalovirus exposure and HLA in healthy donors. The germline V gene encodes CDR1 MNHEY and CDR2 SMNVEV (reference sequence). The germline V and J ends were trimmed by 10 bases and 7 bases, with 28 bases remaining between them. The CDR3 extends over 16 amino acids. Method: immunoSEQ multiplex PCR; TCRdb's copy keeps in-frame clones and lacks some. The repertoire consists of hundreds of thousands of clones, with 70% to 90% occurring once and the leading ten covering 0.95% to 1.5%. The sequenced material came from PBMCs. The TCR was taken from a young woman in good health and CMV-seropositive. The chain couples TRBV27 to TRBJ1-1, with D possibly TRBD1 on 6 matching bases. The CDR3 protein is CATHRVSGFEEGEAFF. The DNA of the CDR3 is TGTGCCACCCACAGGGTGTCGGGCTTTGAGGAAGGTGAAGCTTTCTTT.